This T cell receptor beta chain was recorded in a study of OX40 agonist ivuxolimab in advanced cancers. Overall study: Allowance was made for prior anti-PD-1, anti-PD-L1 or anti-CTLA-4 therapy, and 40% had some.

Method: immunoSEQ multiplex PCR; TCRdb's copy keeps in-frame clones and lacks some. The data contain tens of thousands of clones, around 85% of them singletons. The ends were cut back, 0 bases at V and 4 bases at J, with 0 bases in the middle. CDR1 is MRHNA, CDR2 SNTAGT, per germline. The CDR3 is 11 amino acids. The V and J genes are TRBV6-4 and TRBJ1-2; no definite D call. This clonotype was sampled from an adult with an advanced solid tumor such as melanoma, head and neck, liver or kidney cancer. The sequencing here drew on CD4+ or CD8+ T cells sorted from blood, taken in a trial of the OX40 agonist ivuxolimab. The CDR3 nucleotides read TGTGCCAGCAGTGACTCCTATGGCTACACCTTC. Protein sequence: CASSDSYGYTF.